The 28 T cell receptor beta chains listed next were all sequenced from one sample in a study of OX40 agonist ivuxolimab in advanced cancers. TCRdb's table, derived via immunoSEQ multiplex PCR, lists solely in-frame clones and lacks some. The sample has some 19,000 clones, around 79% seen once; the top ten hold around a sixth. This sample comprised CD4+ or CD8+ T cells sorted from blood, obtained in a trial of the OX40 agonist ivuxolimab. Source of these receptors: an adult with an advanced solid tumor such as melanoma, head and neck, liver or kidney cancer.

The V gene is TRBV27, the J gene TRBJ1-3; TRBD1 aligns across 7 bases. Germline assignment: CDR1 MNHEY and CDR2 SMNVEV (reference sequence). The CDR3 loop spans 15 amino acids. Trimming cost V 6 bases and J 0 bases; bases outside gene matches: 5. CDR3 sequence: CASRYTGDSGNTIYF. The CDR3 nucleotides read TGTGCCAGCAGGTACACAGGGGACTCTGGAAACACCATATATTTT.

The V and J genes are TRBV7-9 and TRBJ1-5; D gene ambiguous. There are 14 residues in the CDR3. Germline CDR1 SEHNR, CDR2 FQNEAQ (reference sequence). Between the trimmed V and J ends, which lost 5 bases and 6 bases, there was a span of 14 bases. The CDR3, as DNA: TGTGCCAGCAGCCGATCCGGGTGGACTCAGCCCCAGCATTTT. Translating it yields CASSRSGWTQPQHF.

J is TRBJ2-7 and V is TRBV19; no firm D call. The V end was cut by 1 base, the J end by 3 bases, with 13 bases between. This CDR3 contains 15 residues. Germline V gene data show CDR1 as LNHDA and CDR2 as SQIVND (reference sequence). DNA for the CDR3: TGTGCCAGTAGTATAGCATCCGGGCCTGACTACGAGCAGTACTTC. Amino acids: CASSIASGPDYEQYF.

This chain links TRBV5-1 with TRBJ1-1; 7 nucleotides align to TRBD1. This CDR3 has 13 amino acids. The V segment lost 7 bases and the J segment 7 bases; nucleotides outside the gene matches: 10. CDR1 is SGHRS, CDR2 YFSETQ, per germline. The CDR3: CASGHGTAFEAFF. The CDR3 DNA reads TGCGCCAGCGGTCACGGGACAGCCTTTGAAGCTTTCTTT.

The V and J genes are TRBV19 and TRBJ1-5; D is unclear. Trimming cost V 3 bases and J 5 bases, with 11 bases left between them. Germline loops: CDR1 LNHDA, CDR2 SQIVND (reference sequence). This CDR3 region has 14 residues. The CDR3 loop is CASSIPTLYQPQHF. In DNA, the CDR3 is TGTGCCAGTAGTATCCCGACCCTCTATCAGCCCCAGCATTTT.

This clone was detected once. The rearrangement links TRBV2 to TRBJ2-7; 10 bases are shared with TRBD2. The V gene end was trimmed by 7 bases and the J gene end by 7 bases; junction bases not matched to a gene: 13. Germline V lookup: CDR1 SNHLY, CDR2 FYNNEI. This CDR3 comprises 15 residues. The CDR3 loop is CASTGSGSGGREQYF. CDR3 in DNA: TGTGCCAGCACGGGGTCGGGTAGCGGGGGGAGAGAGCAGTACTTC.

Here the CDR3 DNA reads TGCAGCGTTGAAGGGGTAGGGGTCGACAATGAGCAGTTCTTC. Translated, it gives CSVEGVGVDNEQFF. V is TRBV29-1 and J is TRBJ2-1; possibly TRBD1 for D (5 bases). The CDR3 totals 14 residues. Germline assignment: CDR1 SQVTM and CDR2 ANQGSEA. With 1 base removed from V and 5 bases from J, the gap between germline ends came to 12 bases.

This rearrangement joins TRBV4-3 to TRBJ2-7, with 15 bases identical to TRBD2. The V gene's germline CDR1 is LGHNA and CDR2 YSLEER. The J segment lost 4 bases and the V segment lost 1 base, leaving 5 bases of the junction unmatched. The CDR3 runs to 17 residues. CDR3 sequence: CASSQGTSGGVTYEQYF. The CDR3, as DNA: TGCGCCAGCAGCCAAGGGACTAGCGGGGGGGTGACGTACGAGCAGTACTTC.

This chain links TRBV4-1 with TRBJ2-1, with D uncertain. Germline V CDR1 and CDR2: MGHRA, YSYEKL. V lost 6 bases and J lost 4, with 10 bases in between. The CDR3 is made up of 13 amino acids. This chain's CDR3 is CASSFRRYNEQFF. CDR3 DNA sequence: TGCGCCAGCAGTTTCAGGCGATACAATGAGCAGTTCTTC.

The gene calls are TRBV5-6 and TRBJ2-5; either TRBD1 or TRBD2 may supply D (6 bases each). CDR1 and CDR2 from the germline V gene are SGHDT and YYEEEE. V was pared by 0 bases and J by 5 bases, with 14 bases between. This CDR3 region has 15 residues. CDR3 bases: TGTGCCAGCAGCTTGGCAATGGGGGGCGGGGAGACCCAGTACTTC. This sequence encodes CASSLAMGGGETQYF.

The J gene is TRBJ1-5, the V gene TRBV4-1, with TRBD1 as a possible D gene (5 bases). V was cut by 1 base and J by 3 bases, with 10 bases left in between. The CDR3 length is 15 residues. CDR1 is MGHRA, CDR2 YSYEKL, per germline. CDR3: CASSQVTGSNQPQHF. The CDR3 coding sequence is TGCGCCAGCAGCCAAGTAACAGGTTCCAATCAGCCCCAGCATTTT.

The chain uses TRBV29-1 and TRBJ2-7; D is perhaps TRBD1 (6 bases). The ends were cut back, 4 bases at V and 3 bases at J, with 16 bases in the middle. CDR1 and CDR2 (germline): SQVTM, ANQGSEA. The length of the CDR3 is 14 residues. The CDR3, as DNA: TGCAGCGTTGTAAGCCTGGACAGAGGCTACGAGCAGTACTTC. This gives the protein CSVVSLDRGYEQYF.

The chain combines TRBV4-3 with TRBJ2-7; possibly TRBD1 for D (6 bases). The CDR3 has 15 residues. The germline V gene encodes CDR1 LGHNA and CDR2 YSLEER. The ends were cut back, 0 bases at V and 2 bases at J, with 11 bases in the middle. This CDR3 reads CASSQEARGTYEQYF. In DNA form, the CDR3 reads TGCGCCAGCAGCCAAGAGGCCAGGGGAACCTACGAGCAGTACTTC.

This clone has a handful of counts. The chain uses TRBV27 and TRBJ1-6; 10 bases align to TRBD1. V shed 5 bases and J 8 bases; nucleotides not matched to a gene: 9. This CDR3 contains 16 residues. Germline V gene data show CDR1 as MNHEY and CDR2 as SMNVEV (reference sequence). The CDR3 coding sequence is TGTGCCAGCAGTCCCACGACAGGGGGCGGTCATTCACCCCTCCACTTT. It specifies CASSPTTGGGHSPLHF.

The rearrangement joins TRBV7-5 to TRBJ2-7. TRBV7-5 is a recognized pseudogene. The CDR3 has 13 residues. The CDR3, as DNA: TGTGTCAGAAGCTTCAGAGTTTACTACGAGCAGTACTTC. Translation: CVRSFRVYYEQYF.

This clone rates as medium-sized (0.01 to 0.1%). This chain connects TRBV6-4 to TRBJ2-3; D is possibly TRBD1 or TRBD2 (5 bases each). This CDR3 spans 14 amino acids. The germline CDR1 and CDR2 sequences are MRHNA and SNTAGT. The V end lost 4 bases, the J end lost 0 bases, and 8 bases lay between the germline ends. The CDR3 region has the DNA TGTGCCAGCAGTGCCGGGGCTAGCACAGATACGCAGTATTTT. Translated, it gives CASSAGASTDTQYF.

In its sample, this clone was seen once. The gene calls are TRBV7-9 and TRBJ1-2; unclear D gene. V lost 3 bases and J lost 1, with 18 bases in between. The germline CDR1 and CDR2 sequences are SEHNR and FQNEAQ (reference sequence). This CDR3 is 17 amino acids long. CDR3: CASSLDEGRRSNYGYTF. CDR3 coding DNA: TGTGCCAGCAGCTTGGATGAAGGCCGCCGTAGTAACTATGGCTACACCTTC.

The rearrangement joins TRBV27 to TRBJ2-5, with unresolved D. CDR3 size: 13 residues. Germline CDR1 reads MNHEY; CDR2 reads SMNVEV (reference sequence). Trimming left V 8 bases short and J 5 bases short, with 15 bases between. The DNA for the CDR3 is TGTGCCAGCCGTAATATACTGGGGGAGACCCAGTACTTC. Protein sequence: CASRNILGETQYF.

This clone is medium-sized by share. CDR3 protein: CASSFGGRGNSPLHF. The CDR3 nucleotides read TGCGCCAGCAGCTTTGGGGGGCGTGGGAATTCACCCCTCCACTTT. The V call is TRBV5-1, the J call TRBJ1-6; perhaps TRBD1 as D (6 bases). Germline loops: CDR1 SGHRS, CDR2 YFSETQ. This CDR3 is 15 amino acids long. Trimming took off 2 bases at V and 7 bases at J, with 13 bases between the two ends. Using reference TRBV5-1 and TRBJ1-6 for the parts outside the CDR3, the full variable domain is KAGVTQTPRYLIKTRGQQVTLSCSPISGHRSVSWYQQTPGQGLQFLFEYFSETQRNKGNFPGRFSGRQFSNSRSEMNVSTLELGDSALYLCASSFGGRGNSPLHFGNGTRLTVT.

V usage is TRBV19 and J usage is TRBJ1-2; a weak D match, TRBD1 (5 bases). The germline gives CDR1 LNHDA, CDR2 SQIVND (reference sequence). This CDR3 comprises 13 residues. V was cut by 4 bases and J by 4 bases, with 10 bases left in between. The CDR3 DNA follows: TGTGCCAGTAGTACGACAGAACTCTATGGCTACACCTTC. Its translation: CASSTTELYGYTF.

CDR3 bases: TGTGCCAGCAGCTTTAAAGGGACAGGGGGCACTGAAGCTTTCTTT. Protein sequence: CASSFKGTGGTEAFF. The V and J genes are TRBV5-4 and TRBJ1-1; 11 bases are shared with TRBD1. Trimming removed 2 bases from V and 4 bases from J; junction bases left unmatched: 4. Germline lookup yields CDR1 SGHNT and CDR2 YYREEE (reference sequence). The CDR3 contains 15 residues.

In its sample, this clone was seen a few times. This rearrangement joins TRBV28 to TRBJ1-5, with D tentatively TRBD1 (6 bases). The CDR3 loop spans 14 amino acids. V was trimmed by 6 bases and J by 4 bases, leaving 13 bases between them. Germline lookup yields CDR1 MDHEN and CDR2 SYDVKM. The DNA for the CDR3 is TGTGCCAGCAGCGAGGGGGGGGATAATCAGCCCCAGCATTTT. Translating it yields CASSEGGDNQPQHF.

The chain uses TRBV4-2 and TRBJ2-2, with D unresolved. The length of the CDR3 is 13 residues. The V end lost 1 base, the J end lost 4 bases, and 4 bases lay between the germline ends. Germline V lookup: CDR1 LGHNA, CDR2 YNFKEQ. The CDR3 reads CASSQGLTGELFF. For the CDR3, the DNA is TGTGCCAGCAGCCAAGGACTCACCGGGGAGCTGTTTTTT.

CDR3 in DNA: TGCGCCAGCAGCTTCATGCCCGGGACAGGGAGTCAAGAGACCCAGTACTTC. Amino acid sequence: CASSFMPGTGSQETQYF. J is TRBJ2-5 and V is TRBV5-1; 9 bases map to TRBD1. In germline, CDR1 is SGHRS, CDR2 YFSETQ. The CDR3 runs 17 residues. J gave up 2 bases and V 2 bases, and 10 bases lay outside the gene matches.

Remarks on this clone: A junction boundary mismatches the germline segment, possibly from a read error. V usage is TRBV13 and J usage is TRBJ2-3; tentative D call: TRBD1 (6 bases). CDR3 length: 16 amino acids. Germline V lookup: CDR1 PRHDT, CDR2 FYEKMQ (reference sequence). CDR3 DNA sequence: TGTGCCAGCAGTTTAGCCAGGGGAAAGGGCACAGATACGCAGTATTTT. Translated, it gives CASSLARGKGTDTQYF.

The chain links TRBV1 to TRBJ1-2. TRBV1 is given as a pseudogene. This CDR3 has 17 amino acids. The CDR3 nucleotides are TGCACCAGCAGCCAAGATCAGTGGGATCGGGGGAACTATGGCTACACCTTC. Protein sequence: CTSSQDQWDRGNYGYTF.

The rearrangement joins TRBV4-1 to TRBJ2-1; unclear D gene. The germline CDR1 and CDR2 sequences are MGHRA and YSYEKL. Trimming pared 4 bases from V and 0 bases from J, leaving 13 bases between. This CDR3 comprises 16 residues. This CDR3 reads CASSPYIDPSYNEQFF. The CDR3 bases are TGCGCCAGCAGCCCATACATCGACCCCTCCTACAATGAGCAGTTCTTC.

This clone appeared a single time. This rearrangement joins TRBV5-4 to TRBJ2-3, with 8 bases matching TRBD1. CDR1 and CDR2 from the germline V gene are SGHNT and YYREEE (reference sequence). The CDR3 runs to 15 residues. Trimming cost V 4 bases and J 2 bases; bases outside gene matches: 6. CDR3 sequence: CASSTRTGLTDTQYF. The CDR3 DNA follows: TGTGCCAGCAGCACCCGGACAGGGCTCACAGATACGCAGTATTTT.